These 16 T cell receptor beta chains were all obtained from the same sample, sequenced in a study of cytomegalovirus exposure and HLA in healthy donors. TCRdb's table, derived via immunoSEQ multiplex PCR, lists solely in-frame clones and lacks some. The repertoire holds 150,000 to 200,000 clones, with roughly 86% as singletons. Sequenced material: PBMCs. The receptors shown here come from a man between 18 and 35 years old in good health and CMV-seropositive.

The sample holds one count of this clone. The rearrangement joins TRBV9 to TRBJ1-1; 7 bases are a match to TRBD1. The CDR3 sequence is 15 residues long. Looked up from germline, CDR1 is SGDLS and CDR2 is YYNGEE. V lost 0 bases and J lost 0; bases outside the gene matches: 2. CDR3 region: CASSVEGAMNTEAFF. CDR3 coding DNA: TGTGCCAGCAGCGTAGAGGGGGCTATGAACACTGAAGCTTTCTTT.

The DNA for the CDR3 is TGTGCCAGCCGTCTGGCGAACAGCCAGGCAGGGGTAGAGACCCAGTACTTC. This translates into CASRLANSQAGVETQYF. V and J are TRBV5-8 and TRBJ2-5, with D possibly being TRBD1 (6 bases). V gave up 7 bases and J gave up 4 bases, with 26 bases separating them. Germline V CDR1 and CDR2: SGHTS, YDEGEE. The CDR3 length is 17 residues.

V gene TRBV5-1 combines with J gene TRBJ1-4; no definite D call. V was pared by 0 bases and J by 3 bases, with 9 bases between. Germline-derived CDR1 and CDR2 are SGHRS and YFSETQ. The CDR3 is 15 residues long. The CDR3 spells CASSLEGRPNEKLFF. Written as DNA, the CDR3 is TGCGCCAGCAGCTTGGAAGGGAGGCCTAATGAAAAACTGTTTTTT.

V and J are TRBV28 and TRBJ2-1; TRBD2 matches 10 bases. The V gene's germline CDR1 is MDHEN and CDR2 SYDVKM. There are 15 residues in the CDR3. The J segment lost 5 bases and the V segment lost 4 bases, leaving 5 bases of the junction unmatched. CDR3 coding DNA: TGTGCCAGCAGTTATTGGACTAGCGGAAACAATGAGCAGTTCTTC. Amino acid sequence: CASSYWTSGNNEQFF.

This chain connects TRBV7-8 to TRBJ2-6; the D gene is possibly TRBD1 (6 bases). CDR3 length equals 15 residues. V was pared by 5 bases and J by 0 bases, with 8 bases between. Per germline, CDR1 SGHVS and CDR2 FQNEAQ. The CDR3 bases are TGTGCCAGCAGCATACAGGGCTCTGGGGCCAACGTCCTGACTTTC. Encoded protein: CASSIQGSGANVLTF.

The rearrangement links TRBV27 to TRBJ2-5, with D possibly TRBD2 on 6 matching bases. The length of the CDR3 is 13 residues. The germline V gene has CDR1 MNHEY and CDR2 SMNVEV (reference sequence). V was trimmed by 6 bases and J by 2 bases, leaving 10 bases between them. The CDR3 nucleotides are TGTGCCAGCAGCACGGGACTGCAAGAGACCCAGTACTTC. Its protein product is CASSTGLQETQYF.

This rearrangement joins TRBV19 to TRBJ2-3, with 8 bases fitting TRBD2. The CDR3 runs to 18 residues. The germline CDR1 and CDR2 sequences are LNHDA and SQIVND (reference sequence). V trimming: 0 bases; J trimming: 0 bases; junction bases outside the gene matches: 8. This CDR3 is CASSIDPSASGSTDTQYF. CDR3 nucleotides: TGTGCCAGTAGTATAGATCCTTCCGCTAGCGGGAGCACAGATACGCAGTATTTT.

The genes are TRBV28 and TRBJ2-1; D not resolved. V was cut by 3 bases and J by 6 bases, with 18 bases left in between. Germline CDR1 is MDHEN and CDR2 is SYDVKM. The CDR3 contains 16 residues. The CDR3 loop reads CASSFAIRVDGNEQFF. Here the CDR3 DNA reads TGTGCCAGCAGTTTCGCAATCCGGGTAGATGGCAATGAGCAGTTCTTC.

This clone was seen more than once but under ten times. The genes are TRBV11-2 and TRBJ1-2, with D tentatively TRBD1 (5 bases). Germline V gives CDR1 SGHAT, CDR2 FQNNGV. This CDR3 is 13 amino acids long. With 2 bases removed from V and 3 bases from J, the gap between germline ends came to 7 bases. The CDR3 nucleotides are TGTGCCAGCAGCTTACAGGGCGACTATGGCTACACCTTC. Translation gives CASSLQGDYGYTF.

On this clone: At one end, the junction sequence differs from germline, possibly due to a read error. This chain links TRBV7-7 with TRBJ2-5; 8 nucleotides match TRBD2. This CDR3 is built from 16 residues. Per germline, CDR1 SSHAT and CDR2 FNYEAQ (reference sequence). The CDR3 spells CASSLGSSGFQETQYF. DNA of the CDR3: TGTGCTAGCAGCTTAGGTTCTAGCGGGTTCCAAGAGACCCAGTACTTC.

There are a few counts of this clone. The chain is built from TRBV27 and TRBJ1-2, with 9 bases lining up with TRBD1. The germline V gene has CDR1 MNHEY and CDR2 SMNVEV (reference sequence). The CDR3 extends over 19 amino acids. Trimming took 6 bases from V and 1 from J; bases not matched to a gene: 18. CDR3 amino acids: CASSPGTGRFRYHNYGYTF. In DNA form, the CDR3 reads TGTGCCAGCAGCCCCGGGACAGGGCGTTTCAGATATCATAACTATGGCTACACCTTC.

Regarding this clone: Other DNA sequences in the same sample also yield this CDR3. The V gene is TRBV18, the J gene TRBJ1-1, with unresolved D. This CDR3 has 12 residues. CDR1 is KGHSH and CDR2 is LQKENI in the germline V gene. The ends were cut back, 3 bases at V and 1 base at J, with 3 bases in the middle. The DNA for the CDR3 is TGTGCCAGCTCACCTAGGAACACTGAAGCTTTCTTT. Amino acid sequence: CASSPRNTEAFF.

In its sample, this clone was seen once. CDR3 coding DNA: TGCGCCAGCAGCTTGGTGGACGGACTCACTGAAGCTTTCTTT. It encodes CASSLVDGLTEAFF. This chain joins TRBV5-1 and TRBJ1-1; D unclear. The CDR3 has 14 amino acids. The V gene lost 0 bases and the J gene lost 4 bases, with 10 bases spanning the gap. Germline CDR1 is SGHRS and CDR2 is YFSETQ.

The chain employs TRBV7-9 and TRBJ2-7; the match to TRBD1 covers 8 bases. The CDR3 runs 15 residues. Trimming at V came to 4 bases and at J to 0 bases, leaving 5 bases not matched to a gene. The germline V gene encodes CDR1 SEHNR and CDR2 FQNEAQ (reference sequence). DNA for the CDR3: TGTGCCAGCAGCTCGGGGACAGGAAGCTCCTACGAGCAGTACTTC. Protein sequence: CASSSGTGSSYEQYF. Variable domain in full (rest from reference TRBV7-9 and TRBJ2-7): DTGVSQNPRHKITKRGQNVTFRCDPISEHNRLYWYRQTLGQGPEFLTYFQNEAQLEKSRLLSDRFSAERPKGSFSTLEIQRTEQGDSAMYLCASSSGTGSSYEQYFGPGTRLTVT.

The chain links TRBV7-2 to TRBJ2-7; a possible D gene is TRBD2 (6 bases). Germline lookup yields CDR1 SGHTA and CDR2 FQGNSA. Trimming took off 5 bases at V and 3 bases at J, with 11 bases between the two ends. The CDR3 is 13 residues long. The CDR3 DNA follows: TGTGCCAGCAGCCCGCGGGACGGCTACGAGCAGTACTTC. Its translation is CASSPRDGYEQYF.

The chain employs TRBV27 and TRBJ1-5, with D possibly TRBD1 on 6 matching bases. V lost 5 bases and J 3 bases, leaving 14 bases between the germline ends. The CDR3 contains 15 residues. Per the germline V gene, CDR1 is MNHEY and CDR2 is SMNVEV (reference sequence). CDR3 amino acids: CASSPRTGHNQPQHF. CDR3 sequence (DNA): TGTGCCAGCAGTCCAAGGACGGGACACAATCAGCCCCAGCATTTT.